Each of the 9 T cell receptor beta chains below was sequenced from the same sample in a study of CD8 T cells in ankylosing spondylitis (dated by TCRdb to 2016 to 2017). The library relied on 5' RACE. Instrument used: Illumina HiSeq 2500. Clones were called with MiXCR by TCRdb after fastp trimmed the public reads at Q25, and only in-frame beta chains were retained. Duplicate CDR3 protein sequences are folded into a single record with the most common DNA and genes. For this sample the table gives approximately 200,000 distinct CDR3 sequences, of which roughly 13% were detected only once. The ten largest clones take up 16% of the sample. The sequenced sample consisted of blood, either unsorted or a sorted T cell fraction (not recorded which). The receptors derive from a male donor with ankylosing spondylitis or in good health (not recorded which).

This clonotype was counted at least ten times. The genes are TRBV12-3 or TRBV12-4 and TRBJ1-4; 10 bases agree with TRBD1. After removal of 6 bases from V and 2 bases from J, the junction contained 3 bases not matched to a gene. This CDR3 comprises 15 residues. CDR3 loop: CASRTGGSTNEKLFF. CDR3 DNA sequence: TGTGCCAGCAGGACAGGGGGCTCGACTAATGAAAAACTGTTTTTT.

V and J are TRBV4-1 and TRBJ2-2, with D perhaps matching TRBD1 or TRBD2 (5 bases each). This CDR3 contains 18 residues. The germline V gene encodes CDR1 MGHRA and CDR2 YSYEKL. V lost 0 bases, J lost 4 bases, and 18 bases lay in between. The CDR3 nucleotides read TGCGCCAGCAGCCAAGAGAGGGGTGGCCCCGGGGTCACCGGGGAGCTGTTTTTT. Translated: CASSQERGGPGVTGELFF.

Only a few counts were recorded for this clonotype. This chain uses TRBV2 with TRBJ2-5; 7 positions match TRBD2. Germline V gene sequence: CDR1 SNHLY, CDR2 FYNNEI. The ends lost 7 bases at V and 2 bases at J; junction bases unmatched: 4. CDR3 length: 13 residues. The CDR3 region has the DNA TGTGCCAGCACGCCGGGGGGACAAGAGACCCAGTACTTC. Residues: CASTPGGQETQYF.

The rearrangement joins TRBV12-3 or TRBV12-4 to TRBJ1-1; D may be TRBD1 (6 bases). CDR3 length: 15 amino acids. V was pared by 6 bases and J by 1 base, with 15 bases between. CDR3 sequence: CASRVRDISNTEAFF. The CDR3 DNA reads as TGTGCCAGCAGGGTCCGGGACATCTCGAACACTGAAGCTTTCTTT.

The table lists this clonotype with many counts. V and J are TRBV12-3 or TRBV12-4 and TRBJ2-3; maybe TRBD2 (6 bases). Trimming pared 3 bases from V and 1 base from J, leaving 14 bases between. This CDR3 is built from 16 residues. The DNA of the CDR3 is TGTGCCAGCAGTTTCTCTCTCGGGGGACGCACAGATACGCAGTATTTT. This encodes CASSFSLGGRTDTQYF.

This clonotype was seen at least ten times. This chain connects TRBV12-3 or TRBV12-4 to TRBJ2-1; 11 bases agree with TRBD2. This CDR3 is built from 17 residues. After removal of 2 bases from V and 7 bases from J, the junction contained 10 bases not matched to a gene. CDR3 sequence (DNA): TGTGCCAGCAGTTTACGGTCTAGCGGGAGGAGGGGTAATGAGCAGTTCTTC. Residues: CASSLRSSGRRGNEQFF.

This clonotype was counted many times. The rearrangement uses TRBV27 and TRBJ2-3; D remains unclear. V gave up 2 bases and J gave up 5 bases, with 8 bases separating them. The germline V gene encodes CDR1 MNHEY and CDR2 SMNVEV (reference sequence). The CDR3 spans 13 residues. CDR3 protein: CASSLGPVDTQYF. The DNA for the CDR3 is TGTGCCAGCAGTTTAGGACCGGTAGATACGCAGTATTTT.

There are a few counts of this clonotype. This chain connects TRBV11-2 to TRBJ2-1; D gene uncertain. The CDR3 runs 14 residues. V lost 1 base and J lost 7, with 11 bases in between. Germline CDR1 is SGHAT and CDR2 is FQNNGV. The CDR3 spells CASSLGGPTNEQFF. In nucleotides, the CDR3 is TGTGCCAGCAGCTTAGGTGGCCCCACAAATGAGCAGTTCTTC.

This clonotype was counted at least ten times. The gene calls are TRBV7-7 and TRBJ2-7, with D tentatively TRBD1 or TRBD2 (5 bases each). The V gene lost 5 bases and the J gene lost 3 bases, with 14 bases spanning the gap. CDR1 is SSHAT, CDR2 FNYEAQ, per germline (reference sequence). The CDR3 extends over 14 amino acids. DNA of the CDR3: TGTGCCAGCAGCCCTACCCTGGGGGACTACGAGCAGTACTTC. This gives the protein CASSPTLGDYEQYF.